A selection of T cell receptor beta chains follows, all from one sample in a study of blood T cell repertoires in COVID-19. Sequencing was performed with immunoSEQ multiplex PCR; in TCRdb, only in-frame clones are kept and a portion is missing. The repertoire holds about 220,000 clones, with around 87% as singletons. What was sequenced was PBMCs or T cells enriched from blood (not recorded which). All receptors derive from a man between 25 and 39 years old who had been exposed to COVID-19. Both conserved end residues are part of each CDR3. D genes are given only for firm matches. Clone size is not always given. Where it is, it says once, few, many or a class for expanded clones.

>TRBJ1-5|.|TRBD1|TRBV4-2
CASSQDPAGGRSNQPQHF
TGTGCCAGCAGCCAAGACCCGGCAGGGGGCAGGAGCAATCAGCCCCAGCATTTT
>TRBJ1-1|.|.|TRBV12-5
CASAGWDTEAFF
TGTGCTAGTGCAGGGTGGGACACTGAAGCTTTCTTT
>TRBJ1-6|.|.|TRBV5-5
CASSRVLNPDSPLHF
TGTGCCAGCAGCCGGGTCTTAAATCCAGATTCACCCCTCCACTTT
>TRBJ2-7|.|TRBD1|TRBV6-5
CASSLGQESYEQYF
TGTGCCAGCAGTTTAGGACAGGAGAGCTACGAGCAGTACTTC
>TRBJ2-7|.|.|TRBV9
CASSPLVGTDLSLYEQYF
TGTGCCAGCAGCCCCCTGGTGGGCACAGATCTTAGTCTCTACGAGCAGTACTTC
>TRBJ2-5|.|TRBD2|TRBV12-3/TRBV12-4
CASNPHGGETQYF
TGTGCCAGTAACCCCCACGGGGGGGAGACCCAGTACTTC
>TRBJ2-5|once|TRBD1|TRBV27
CASSADRGWETQYF
TGTGCCAGCAGTGCGGACAGGGGCTGGGAGACCCAGTACTTC
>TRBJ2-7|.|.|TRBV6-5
CASRGLGGPGYEQYF
TGTGCCAGCAGGGGCCTAGGGGGACCCGGGTACGAGCAGTACTTC
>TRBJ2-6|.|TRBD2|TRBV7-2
CASSDRSRGGAGGANVLTF
TGTGCCAGCAGCGACCGCTCCCGCGGGGGGGCCGGTGGGGCCAACGTCCTGACTTTC
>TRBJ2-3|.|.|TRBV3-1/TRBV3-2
CASSQVAAGTDTQYF
TGTGCCAGCAGCCAAGTAGCGGCTGGTACAGATACGCAGTATTTT
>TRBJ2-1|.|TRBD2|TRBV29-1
CSVAGLADYNEQFF
TGCAGCGTTGCAGGGCTAGCGGATTACAATGAGCAGTTCTTC